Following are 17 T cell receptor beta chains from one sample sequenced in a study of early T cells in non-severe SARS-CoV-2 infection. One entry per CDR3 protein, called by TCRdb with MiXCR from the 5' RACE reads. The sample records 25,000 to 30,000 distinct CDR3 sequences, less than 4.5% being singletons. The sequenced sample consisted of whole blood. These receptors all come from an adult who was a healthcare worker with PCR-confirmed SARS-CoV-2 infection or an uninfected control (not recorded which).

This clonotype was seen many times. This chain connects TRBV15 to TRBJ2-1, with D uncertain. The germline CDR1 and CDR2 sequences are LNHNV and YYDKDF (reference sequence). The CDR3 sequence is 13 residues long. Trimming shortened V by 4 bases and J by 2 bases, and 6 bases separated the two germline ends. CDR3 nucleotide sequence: TGTGCCACCAGCAAGACCACCTACAATGAGCAGTTCTTC. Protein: CATSKTTYNEQFF.

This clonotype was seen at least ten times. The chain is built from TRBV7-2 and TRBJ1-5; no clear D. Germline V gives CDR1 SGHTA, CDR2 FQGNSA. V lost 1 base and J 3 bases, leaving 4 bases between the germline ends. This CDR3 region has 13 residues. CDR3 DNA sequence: TGTGCCAGCAGCTTAGGGTACAATCAGCCCCAGCATTTT. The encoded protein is CASSLGYNQPQHF.

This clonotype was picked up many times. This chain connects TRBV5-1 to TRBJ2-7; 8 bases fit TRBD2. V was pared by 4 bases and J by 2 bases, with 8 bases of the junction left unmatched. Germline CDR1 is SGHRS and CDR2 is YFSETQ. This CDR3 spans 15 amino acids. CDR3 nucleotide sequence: TGCGCCAGCAGCATTACTAGCGGCGTCGCCTACGAGCAGTACTTC. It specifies CASSITSGVAYEQYF.

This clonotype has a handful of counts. The CDR3 loop is CASSLSGGGTDTQYF. CDR3 DNA: TGTGCCAGCAGCCTTAGCGGGGGAGGAACAGATACGCAGTATTTT. This sequence joins TRBV12-3 or TRBV12-4 and TRBJ2-3; 9 positions agree with TRBD2. V was pared by 6 bases and J by 3 bases, with 7 bases of the junction left unmatched. CDR3 length: 15 amino acids.

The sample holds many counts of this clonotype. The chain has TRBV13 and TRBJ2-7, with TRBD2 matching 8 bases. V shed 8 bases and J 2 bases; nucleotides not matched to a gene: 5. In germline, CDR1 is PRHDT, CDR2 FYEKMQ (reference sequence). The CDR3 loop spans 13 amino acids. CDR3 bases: TGTGCCAGCGCGGGAGGTGTGCCCTACGAGCAGTACTTC. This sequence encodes CASAGGVPYEQYF.

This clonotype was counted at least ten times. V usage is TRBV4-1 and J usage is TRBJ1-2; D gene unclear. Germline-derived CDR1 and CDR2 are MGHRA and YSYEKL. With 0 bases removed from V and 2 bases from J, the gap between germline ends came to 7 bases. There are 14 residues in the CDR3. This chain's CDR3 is CASSQDRLNYGYTF. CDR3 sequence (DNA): TGCGCCAGCAGCCAAGATCGATTGAACTATGGCTACACCTTC.

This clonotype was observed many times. The CDR3 here is CASSPTGTTNQPQHF. The CDR3, as DNA: TGTGCCAGCAGTCCAACAGGGACCACTAATCAGCCCCAGCATTTT. V gene TRBV27 combines with J gene TRBJ1-5, with D perhaps TRBD1 (6 bases). This CDR3 has 15 residues. With 5 bases removed from V and 4 bases from J, the gap between germline ends came to 15 bases. The germline CDR1 and CDR2 sequences are MNHEY and SMNVEV (reference sequence).

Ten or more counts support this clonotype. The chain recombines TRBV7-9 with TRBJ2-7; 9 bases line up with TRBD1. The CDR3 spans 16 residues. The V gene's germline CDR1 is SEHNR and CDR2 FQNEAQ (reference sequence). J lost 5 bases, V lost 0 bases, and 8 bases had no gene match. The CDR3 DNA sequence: TGTGCCAGCAGCTTAGCGCTTGGGACAGGGAGAGACGAGCAGTACTTC. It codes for CASSLALGTGRDEQYF.

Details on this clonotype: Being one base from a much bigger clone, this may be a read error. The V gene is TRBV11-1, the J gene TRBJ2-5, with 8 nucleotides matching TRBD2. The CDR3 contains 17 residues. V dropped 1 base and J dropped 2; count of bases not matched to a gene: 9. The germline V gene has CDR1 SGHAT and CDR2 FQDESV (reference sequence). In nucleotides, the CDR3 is TGTGCCAGCAGCTTAGGCCCGACTAGCGTGGAACAAGAGACCCAGTACTTC. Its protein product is CASSLGPTSVEQETQYF.

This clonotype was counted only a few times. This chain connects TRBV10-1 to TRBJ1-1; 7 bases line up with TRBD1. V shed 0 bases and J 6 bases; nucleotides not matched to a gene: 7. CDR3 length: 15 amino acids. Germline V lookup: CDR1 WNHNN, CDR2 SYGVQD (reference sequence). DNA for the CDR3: TGCGCCAGCAGTGAGTCGACAGGGTGGTATGCTGAAGCTTTCTTT. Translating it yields CASSESTGWYAEAFF.

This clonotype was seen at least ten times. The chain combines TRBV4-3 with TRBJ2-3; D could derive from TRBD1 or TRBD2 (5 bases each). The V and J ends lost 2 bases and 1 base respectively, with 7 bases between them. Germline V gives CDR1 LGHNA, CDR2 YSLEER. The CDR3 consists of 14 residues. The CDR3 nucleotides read TGCGCCAGCAGCCAAAGGGGACGCACAGATACGCAGTATTTT. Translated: CASSQRGRTDTQYF.

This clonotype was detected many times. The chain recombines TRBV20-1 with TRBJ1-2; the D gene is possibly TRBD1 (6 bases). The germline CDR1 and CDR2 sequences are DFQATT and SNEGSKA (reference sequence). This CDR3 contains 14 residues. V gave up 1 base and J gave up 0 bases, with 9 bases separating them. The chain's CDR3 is CSARAAGANYGYTF. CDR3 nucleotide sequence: TGCAGTGCTAGAGCCGCAGGGGCTAACTATGGCTACACCTTC.

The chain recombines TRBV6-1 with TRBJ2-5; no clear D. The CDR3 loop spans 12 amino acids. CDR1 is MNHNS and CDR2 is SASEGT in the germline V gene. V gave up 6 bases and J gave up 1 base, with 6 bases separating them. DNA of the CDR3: TGTGCCAGCAGGGCCCTCCAAGAGACCCAGTACTTC. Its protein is CASRALQETQYF.

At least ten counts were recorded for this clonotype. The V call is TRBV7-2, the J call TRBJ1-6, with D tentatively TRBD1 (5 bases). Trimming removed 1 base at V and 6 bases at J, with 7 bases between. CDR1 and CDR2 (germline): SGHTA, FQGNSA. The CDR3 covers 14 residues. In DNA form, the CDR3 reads TGTGCCAGCAGCTTAGTACAGGCTAATTCACCCCTCCACTTT. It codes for CASSLVQANSPLHF. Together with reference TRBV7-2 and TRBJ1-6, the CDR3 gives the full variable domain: GAGVSQSPSNKVTEKGKDVELRCDPISGHTALYWYRQSLGQGLEFLIYFQGNSAPDKSGLPSDRFSAERTGGSVSTLTIQRTQQEDSAVYLCASSLVQANSPLHFGNGTRLTVT.

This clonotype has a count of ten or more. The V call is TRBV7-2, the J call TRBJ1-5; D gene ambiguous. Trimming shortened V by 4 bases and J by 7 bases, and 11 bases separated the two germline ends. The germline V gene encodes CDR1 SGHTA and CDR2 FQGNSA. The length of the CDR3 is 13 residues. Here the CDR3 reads CASSSMVDQPQHF. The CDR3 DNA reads TGTGCCAGCAGCTCGATGGTGGACCAGCCCCAGCATTTT.

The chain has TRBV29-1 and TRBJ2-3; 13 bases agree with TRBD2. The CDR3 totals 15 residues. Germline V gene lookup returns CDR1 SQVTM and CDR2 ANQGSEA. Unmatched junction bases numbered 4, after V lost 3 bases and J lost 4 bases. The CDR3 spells CSVDPTSGGADTQYF. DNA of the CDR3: TGCAGCGTTGACCCTACTAGCGGGGGGGCAGATACGCAGTATTTT.

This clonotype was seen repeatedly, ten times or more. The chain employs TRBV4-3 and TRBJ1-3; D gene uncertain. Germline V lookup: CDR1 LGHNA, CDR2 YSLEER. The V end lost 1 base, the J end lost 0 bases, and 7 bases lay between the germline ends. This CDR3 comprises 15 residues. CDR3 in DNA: TGCGCCAGCAGCCAAGCTAGTAGCTCTGGAAACACCATATATTTT. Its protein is CASSQASSSGNTIYF.